This entry is about one T cell receptor (beta chain). The data were obtained in a study of control samples from healthy donors and cancer patients. Germline CDR1 reads MDHEN; CDR2 reads SYDVKM. The CDR3 sequence is 15 residues long. The V gene end was trimmed by 2 bases and the J gene end by 6 bases; junction bases not matched to a gene: 6. The table came from immunoSEQ multiplex PCR; TCRdb's copy has only in-frame clones and leaves some out. The sample lists 120,000 or so clones; about 87% were seen once. V gene TRBV28 combines with J gene TRBJ1-5, with 8 bases matching TRBD1. Sample: blood. The TCR was taken from a man in his 60s in good health. CDR3 sequence: CASSLLDRDFQPQHF. The CDR3 DNA follows: TGTGCCAGCAGTTTACTGGACAGGGATTTTCAGCCCCAGCATTTT.